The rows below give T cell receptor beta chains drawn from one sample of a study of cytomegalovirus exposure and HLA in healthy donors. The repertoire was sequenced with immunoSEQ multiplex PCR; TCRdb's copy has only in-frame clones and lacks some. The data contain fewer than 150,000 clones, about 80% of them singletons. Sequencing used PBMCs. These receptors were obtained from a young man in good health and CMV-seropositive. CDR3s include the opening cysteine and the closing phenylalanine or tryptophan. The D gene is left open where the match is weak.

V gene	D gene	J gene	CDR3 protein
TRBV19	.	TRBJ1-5	CASSIDGGTNQPQHF
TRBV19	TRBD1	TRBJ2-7	CASSTTGLGYEQYF
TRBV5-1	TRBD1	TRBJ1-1	CASSAQGGNTEAFF
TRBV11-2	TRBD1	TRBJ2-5	CASSKGTDKETQYF
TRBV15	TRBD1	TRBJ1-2	CATSRPGQGSGYTF
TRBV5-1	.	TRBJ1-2	CASSLGVSNYGYTF
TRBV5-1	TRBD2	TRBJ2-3	CASSYGLAGDTDTQYF
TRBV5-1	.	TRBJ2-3	CASSLFPESTDTQYF
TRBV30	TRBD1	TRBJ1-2	CAWTIGQGYGYTF
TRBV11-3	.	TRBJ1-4	CASSHPGEKLFF
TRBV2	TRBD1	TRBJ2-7	CASRGQGRSYEQYF
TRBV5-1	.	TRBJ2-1	CASSLATGGSYNEQFF
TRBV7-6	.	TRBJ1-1	CASSLAGQVVNTEAFF
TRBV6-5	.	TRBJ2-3	CASRQGRSTDTQYF
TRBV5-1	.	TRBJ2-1	CASSKDYSSYNEQFF
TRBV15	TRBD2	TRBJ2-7	CATSRGLAGGYEQYF
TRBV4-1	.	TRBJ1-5	CASSQDGGLGNQPQHF
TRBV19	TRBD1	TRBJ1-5	CASSIGGQGNQPQHF